The rows below give T cell receptor beta chains drawn from one sample of a study of OX40 agonist ivuxolimab in advanced cancers. Data came from immunoSEQ multiplex PCR; TCRdb stores just in-frame clones and leaves some out. Of 45,000 to 50,000 clones in the sample, roughly 91% were seen once. This material consisted of CD4+ or CD8+ T cells sorted from blood, taken in a trial of the OX40 agonist ivuxolimab. The receptor set was obtained from an adult with an advanced solid tumor such as melanoma, head and neck, liver or kidney cancer. CDR3s include the opening cysteine and the closing phenylalanine or tryptophan. D genes are given only for firm matches. Size tells how often a clone was seen (once, few, many) or the class of an expanded clone, and some rows leave it out.

j_call: TRBJ1-2
clone_size: NA
d_call: NA
v_call: TRBV27
cdr3_aa: CASSLNGYGYTF
cdr3_nt: TGTGCCAGCAGTTTAAACGGCTATGGCTACACCTTC

j_call: TRBJ1-2
clone_size: NA
d_call: TRBD1
v_call: TRBV6-5
cdr3_aa: CASSYSLGQGDGYTF
cdr3_nt: TGTGCCAGCAGTTACTCCCTCGGACAGGGAGATGGCTACACCTTC

j_call: TRBJ2-5
clone_size: NA
d_call: TRBD2
v_call: TRBV7-9
cdr3_aa: CASSLGQGLAGFQETQYF
cdr3_nt: TGTGCCAGCAGCTTAGGCCAAGGACTAGCGGGCTTCCAAGAGACCCAGTACTTC

j_call: TRBJ1-1
clone_size: once
d_call: NA
v_call: TRBV11-2
cdr3_aa: CASSRGGTEAFF
cdr3_nt: TGTGCCAGCAGCCGAGGAGGCACTGAAGCTTTCTTT

j_call: TRBJ2-5
clone_size: NA
d_call: TRBD1
v_call: TRBV5-1
cdr3_aa: CASSWGQGQETQYF
cdr3_nt: TGCGCCAGCAGCTGGGGACAGGGCCAAGAGACCCAGTACTTC

j_call: TRBJ2-7
clone_size: NA
d_call: NA
v_call: TRBV7-9
cdr3_aa: CASIPGGDYEQYF
cdr3_nt: TGTGCCAGCATCCCCGGAGGGGACTACGAGCAGTACTTC

j_call: TRBJ2-7
clone_size: few
d_call: NA
v_call: TRBV2
cdr3_aa: CASRSARLTYEQYF
cdr3_nt: TGTGCCAGCAGGTCTGCGAGGCTTACCTACGAGCAGTACTTC

j_call: TRBJ1-1
clone_size: NA
d_call: TRBD1
v_call: TRBV10-3
cdr3_aa: CATQGAGTEAFF
cdr3_nt: TGTGCCACACAGGGGGCTGGGACTGAAGCTTTCTTT

j_call: TRBJ1-4
clone_size: NA
d_call: NA
v_call: TRBV7-5
cdr3_aa: CARSLATATTNEKLFF
cdr3_nt: TGTGCCAGAAGCCTCGCGACAGCTACAACTAATGAAAAACTGTTTTTT

j_call: TRBJ1-4
clone_size: once
d_call: NA
v_call: TRBV6-5
cdr3_aa: CASSYFSSNEKLFF
cdr3_nt: TGTGCCAGCAGTTACTTCAGTAGTAATGAAAAACTGTTTTTT

j_call: TRBJ2-7
clone_size: once
d_call: TRBD1
v_call: TRBV23-1
cdr3_aa: CASSQRGQGEYEQYF
cdr3_nt: TGCGCCAGCAGTCAGAGGGGACAGGGGGAGTACGAGCAGTACTTC

j_call: TRBJ2-2
clone_size: NA
d_call: NA
v_call: TRBV19
cdr3_aa: CASSMLSASSTGELFF
cdr3_nt: TGTGCCAGTAGTATGCTCAGTGCTAGTTCGACCGGGGAGCTGTTTTTT

j_call: TRBJ2-1
clone_size: NA
d_call: NA
v_call: TRBV6-5
cdr3_aa: CASRAGQSSYNEQFF
cdr3_nt: TGTGCCAGCAGGGCTGGACAGAGCTCCTACAATGAGCAGTTCTTC